The next 32 T cell receptor beta chains were all read from a single sample in a study of Graves' ophthalmopathy and Graves' hyperthyroidism. Amplification targeted the TCR beta CDR3 regions, with RNA transcripts as the source material. HTBI primers were employed in first-round RT-PCR, then a second-round multiplex PCR followed. Via MiXCR, TCRdb re-called the multiplex PCR reads, giving one row per CDR3 protein. Here the sample spans 400,000 to 450,000 distinct CDR3 sequences, around a fifth being singletons. Sequences were obtained from peripheral blood. These receptors came from a woman aged 18-29 years with stable Graves' hyperthyroidism.

This clonotype was picked up many times. V and J are TRBV20-1 and TRBJ1-6, with 10 bases matching TRBD1. Per the germline V gene, CDR1 is DFQATT and CDR2 is SNEGSKA (reference sequence). The CDR3 contains 16 residues. Trimming removed 2 bases from V and 10 bases from J; junction bases left unmatched: 11. CDR3 in amino acids: CSARSTGTGDASPLHF. The CDR3 DNA sequence: TGCAGTGCTAGATCGACGGGGACAGGGGATGCGTCACCCCTCCACTTT.

In its sample, this clonotype was seen many times. With a much larger clone just one base away, this may be a read error. This chain connects TRBV7-2 to TRBJ2-5, with 7 positions matching TRBD2. This CDR3 contains 15 residues. CDR1 SGHTA and CDR2 FQGNSA come from the germline V gene. CDR3 coding DNA: TGTGCCGGCAGCTTAGAAGGGAGGGTTAAGGAGACCCAGTACTTC. It codes for CAGSLEGRVKETQYF. Full variable domain (rest looked up from reference TRBV7-2 and TRBJ2-5): GAGVSQSPSNKVTEKGKDVELRCDPISGHTALYWYRQSLGQGLEFLIYFQGNSAPDKSGLPSDRFSAERTGGSVSTLTIQRTQQEDSAVYLCAGSLEGRVKETQYFGPGTRLLVL.

This chain joins TRBV7-6 and TRBJ2-7; no definite D call. V lost 1 base and J 3 bases, leaving 10 bases between the germline ends. This CDR3 contains 14 residues. Germline CDR1 is SGHVS and CDR2 is FNYEAQ. CDR3 DNA: TGTGCCAGCAGCTTAGTACCCGGCTACTACGAGCAGTACTTC. Amino acids: CASSLVPGYYEQYF.

This clonotype was counted only a few times. This sequence joins TRBV5-1 and TRBJ2-7; tentatively, D is TRBD1 (5 bases). The germline CDR1 and CDR2 sequences are SGHRS and YFSETQ. V lost 2 bases to trimming and J lost 5 bases, with 11 bases between them. This CDR3 is built from 13 residues. CDR3 DNA sequence: TGCGCCAGCAGCTTATCAGGGTCCCACGAGCAGTACTTC. Protein product: CASSLSGSHEQYF.

J is TRBJ1-2 and V is TRBV12-3 or TRBV12-4; 10 bases are a match to TRBD1. Germline trimming cut 6 bases from V and 2 bases from J; bases unmatched to any gene: 3. The CDR3 extends over 14 amino acids. DNA for the CDR3: TGTGCCAGCAGGGGGACAGGGGAGAACTATGGCTACACCTTC. Amino acid sequence: CASRGTGENYGYTF.

The CDR3 sequence is CASSVRPTSYQETQYF. The CDR3, as DNA: TGTGCCAGCAGCGTCCGTCCTACCTCGTACCAAGAGACCCAGTACTTC. The gene calls are TRBV9 and TRBJ2-5; D not certain. Trimming pared 2 bases from V and 0 bases from J, leaving 14 bases between. The CDR3 has 16 residues. The V gene's germline CDR1 is SGDLS and CDR2 YYNGEE.

This clonotype has at least ten counts. The CDR3 DNA sequence: TGCAGTGCTGAAGGGACAGGGAAGAATTACGAGCAGTACTTC. Its translation is CSAEGTGKNYEQYF. V and J are TRBV20-1 and TRBJ2-7, with 9 nucleotides matching TRBD1. CDR1 is DFQATT and CDR2 is SNEGSKA in the germline V gene (reference sequence). CDR3 length: 14 residues. The V segment lost 5 bases and the J segment 4 bases; nucleotides outside the gene matches: 9.

This clonotype was recorded at least ten times. The junction shows a germline mismatch at one end, possibly a read error. The chain has TRBV12-3 or TRBV12-4 and TRBJ2-4; possible D gene TRBD2, 6 bases. The CDR3 is 17 amino acids. The CDR3 DNA follows: TGTGCCAGCAGTTTGTCGCAATGGATACTAGCCAAAAACATTAAGTACTTC. Protein product: CASSLSQWILAKNIKYF.

This clonotype was detected many times. The rearrangement links TRBV12-3 or TRBV12-4 to TRBJ1-1; D gene ambiguous. V shed 4 bases and J shed 2 bases, with 11 bases lying between them. There are 14 residues in the CDR3. The CDR3 nucleotides read TGTGCCAGCAGTTCTATGCGGGGTAACACTGAAGCTTTCTTT. Translating it yields CASSSMRGNTEAFF.

This clonotype came up many times. DNA of the CDR3: TGTGCCAGCTCACCACCGATGCGGGACTCCTACGAGCAGTACTTC. Its protein product is CASSPPMRDSYEQYF. This chain uses TRBV18 with TRBJ2-7, with D possibly being TRBD2 (6 bases). Germline V CDR1 and CDR2: KGHSH, LQKENI. The CDR3 has 15 amino acids. Trimming took off 0 bases at V and 0 bases at J, with 9 bases between the two ends.

This sequence joins TRBV28 and TRBJ2-5; TRBD1 matches 8 bases. The CDR3 length is 16 residues. Germline CDR1 MDHEN, CDR2 SYDVKM. Trimming cost V 7 bases and J 2 bases; bases outside gene matches: 12. This CDR3 reads CASKLVTGGRQETQYF. The CDR3 nucleotides read TGTGCCAGCAAACTCGTCACAGGGGGGAGGCAAGAGACCCAGTACTTC.

A word on this clonotype: Given the absence of the conserved phenylalanine or tryptophan at the CDR3 end, a read error is likely. J is TRBJ2-7 and V is TRBV27, with a tentative D call TRBD1 (5 bases). Germline V gives CDR1 MNHEY, CDR2 SMNVEV (reference sequence). The CDR3 runs to 14 residues. Trimming took 3 bases from V and 3 from J, leaving 12 bases between them. The CDR3 loop is CASSFWAGYYEQYY. For the CDR3, the DNA is TGTGCCAGCAGTTTCTGGGCAGGGTACTACGAGCAGTACTAC.

This clonotype has a count of ten or more. V gene TRBV6-5 combines with J gene TRBJ2-7; tentative D call: TRBD2 (6 bases). The V end lost 0 bases, the J end lost 0 bases, and 6 bases lay between the germline ends. Per the germline V gene, CDR1 is MNHEY and CDR2 is SVGAGI. This CDR3 is 14 amino acids long. This CDR3 is CASSYSGGSYEQYF. The CDR3 DNA sequence: TGTGCCAGCAGTTACTCCGGGGGCTCCTACGAGCAGTACTTC.

This clonotype was recorded once. The chain employs TRBV6-1 and TRBJ2-4; possible D gene TRBD1, 7 bases. V lost 2 bases and J lost 8, with 13 bases in between. The CDR3 has 14 residues. Germline V CDR1 and CDR2: MNHNS, SASEGT. CDR3 DNA sequence: TGTGCCAGCAGTGAATATGGCAGGGGGGACATTCAGTACTTC. This translates into CASSEYGRGDIQYF.

The table lists this clonotype with many counts. The chain links TRBV6-2 or TRBV6-3 to TRBJ2-6, with D hard to call. The germline CDR1 and CDR2 sequences are MNHEY and SVGEGT. The V end was cut by 2 bases, the J end by 1 base, with 6 bases between. This CDR3 region has 15 residues. The CDR3 region has the DNA TGTGCCAGCAGTTACAGGGCTTCTGGGGCCAACGTCCTGACTTTC. Encoded protein: CASSYRASGANVLTF.

There are many counts of this clonotype. The chain joins TRBV5-4 to TRBJ1-2; 8 bases fit TRBD1. V was clipped by 0 bases and J by 6 bases; unmatched bases: 13. CDR3 length: 17 amino acids. Looked up from germline, CDR1 is SGHNT and CDR2 is YYREEE (reference sequence). The CDR3 nucleotides read TGTGCCAGCAGCTTGGCCCCTTTCAGGACAGGGTTTAATGGCTACACCTTC. Its translation is CASSLAPFRTGFNGYTF.

The chain combines TRBV6-1 with TRBJ2-7, with D maybe TRBD1 (6 bases). The CDR3 has 15 residues. The germline V gene encodes CDR1 MNHNS and CDR2 SASEGT. The CDR3 loop reads CASRSGTKSSYEQWV. The DNA of the CDR3 is TGTGCCAGCAGGTCCGGGACAAAGAGCTCCTACGAGCAGTGGGTG.

Many counts were recorded for this clonotype. The chain is built from TRBV29-1 and TRBJ1-1; TRBD1 aligns across 10 bases. The germline V gene encodes CDR1 SQVTM and CDR2 ANQGSEA. With 6 bases clipped from V and 4 bases from J, the junction kept 11 bases outside the gene matches. The CDR3 loop spans 15 amino acids. CDR3 nucleotide sequence: TGCAGCGTACCCCCTCCAAGGACAGGGGGCACTGAAGCTTTCTTT. Its protein product is CSVPPPRTGGTEAFF.

This clonotype was observed many times. The gene calls are TRBV6-5 and TRBJ2-2; 8 bases are a match to TRBD2. The CDR3 is 15 amino acids. Per germline, CDR1 MNHEY and CDR2 SVGAGI. The junction had 6 bases not matched to a gene; V was cut back by 9 bases and J by 0 bases. In DNA, the CDR3 is TGTGCCAGTGGACTAGCAGGGGCGAACACCGGGGAGCTGTTTTTT. This translates into CASGLAGANTGELFF.

V and J are TRBV12-3 or TRBV12-4 and TRBJ1-6; TRBD1 aligns across 7 bases. This CDR3 spans 15 amino acids. V was clipped by 6 bases and J by 8 bases; unmatched bases: 10. DNA for the CDR3: TGTGCCAGCAGCCTTACGACAGGGAGATATTCACCCCTCCACTTT. Translating gives CASSLTTGRYSPLHF.

The table lists this clonotype with many counts. The rearrangement uses TRBV10-3 and TRBJ2-7; D uncertain. The CDR3 runs 14 residues. CDR1 is ENHRY, CDR2 SYGVKD, per germline. Trimming shortened V by 2 bases and J by 2 bases, and 10 bases separated the two germline ends. The CDR3 nucleotides read TGTGCCATCAGTGAGATTCCGGCTACCTACGAGCAGTACTTC. As protein: CAISEIPATYEQYF.

The table lists this clonotype with many counts. The gene calls are TRBV30 and TRBJ2-5, with D possibly being TRBD1 (5 bases). The CDR3 runs to 16 residues. CDR1 GTSNPN and CDR2 SVGIG come from the germline V gene (reference sequence). V lost 0 bases to trimming and J lost 5 bases, with 19 bases between them. CDR3 sequence: CAWSVRFLRSGETQYF. The CDR3 DNA is TGTGCCTGGAGTGTACGTTTCCTGAGGTCAGGGGAGACCCAGTACTTC.

V usage is TRBV24-1 and J usage is TRBJ2-5, with 9 bases matching TRBD1. Trimming took 3 bases from V and 6 from J; bases not matched to a gene: 7. The germline V gene has CDR1 KGHDR and CDR2 SFDVKD. This CDR3 is built from 15 residues. The CDR3, as DNA: TGTGCCACCAGTGATGTACAGGGGGCTATCCAGACCCAGTACTTC. Translation: CATSDVQGAIQTQYF.

On this clonotype: Being one base from a much bigger clone, this may be a read error. The chain has TRBV9 and TRBJ1-5; 8 bases agree with TRBD1. V was pared by 4 bases and J by 7 bases, with 7 bases of the junction left unmatched. Germline V gives CDR1 SGDLS, CDR2 YYNGEE. The CDR3 has 14 residues. Here the CDR3 reads CASSTGTGQQPQHF. CDR3 DNA sequence: TGTGCCAGCAGCACCGGGACAGGACAACAGCCCCAGCATTTT.

In its sample, this clonotype was seen many times. V gene TRBV10-3 combines with J gene TRBJ2-7; possibly TRBD2 for D (6 bases). Germline assignment: CDR1 ENHRY and CDR2 SYGVKD. V lost 7 bases and J lost 1, with 14 bases in between. This CDR3 comprises 14 residues. The CDR3 protein is CAINTGTSSYEQYF. Written as DNA, the CDR3 is TGTGCCATCAATACCGGGACTTCTTCCTACGAGCAGTACTTC.

This clonotype was counted many times. The rearrangement joins TRBV12-3 or TRBV12-4 to TRBJ1-5; TRBD1 is a possible D gene (6 bases). The CDR3 is 14 residues long. V lost 3 bases to trimming and J lost 3 bases, with 9 bases between them. The CDR3 coding sequence is TGTGCCAGCAGTTTGTACAGGGCCAATCAGCCCCAGCATTTT. This translates into CASSLYRANQPQHF.

The chain links TRBV12-3 or TRBV12-4 to TRBJ2-2, with TRBD2 as a possible D gene (5 bases). The V end was cut by 6 bases, the J end by 4 bases, with 21 bases between. The CDR3 contains 17 residues. The CDR3 DNA reads as TGTGCCAGCAGCCAAACTATTAGAGCGGTGGGCACCGGGGAGCTGTTTTTT. This sequence encodes CASSQTIRAVGTGELFF.

In the case of this clonotype: A clone one base away is much larger, so this may be a read error. The CDR3 sequence: CASSQLDRDIYEHYF. The CDR3 nucleotides are TGTGCCAGCAGCCAACTGGACAGGGACATCTACGAGCACTACTTC. This chain connects TRBV14 to TRBJ2-7; 8 nucleotides agree with TRBD1. The CDR3 is 15 residues long. Germline values: CDR1 SGHDN, CDR2 FVKESK.

The count of this clonotype is one. V and J are TRBV6-5 and TRBJ1-2, with TRBD1 matching over 7 bases. The length of the CDR3 is 13 residues. Unmatched junction bases numbered 7, after V lost 2 bases and J lost 10 bases. Germline assignment: CDR1 MNHEY and CDR2 SVGAGI. CDR3 nucleotide sequence: TGTGCCAGCAGTTACAAGGGGGCGCGGGACTACACCTTC. Protein: CASSYKGARDYTF.

J is TRBJ2-7 and V is TRBV19, with 7 bases fitting TRBD2. The CDR3 consists of 15 residues. The V gene end was trimmed by 3 bases and the J gene end by 0 bases; junction bases not matched to a gene: 5. CDR1 LNHDA and CDR2 SQIVND come from the germline V gene (reference sequence). The CDR3 here is CASSIGAGSSYEQYF. For the CDR3, the DNA is TGTGCCAGTAGTATCGGAGCGGGAAGCTCCTACGAGCAGTACTTC.

Many counts were recorded for this clonotype. The chain is built from TRBV18 and TRBJ1-1; TRBD1 matches 7 bases. The CDR3 loop spans 14 amino acids. In germline, CDR1 is KGHSH, CDR2 LQKENI. The V and J ends lost 0 bases and 4 bases, in that order; junction bases with no gene match: 2. The CDR3 protein is CASSPPTGSTEAFF. The CDR3 DNA reads as TGTGCCAGCTCACCACCGACAGGGAGCACTGAAGCTTTCTTT.

This clonotype showed up just once. At one end the junction does not follow the germline gene, possibly because of a read error. The genes are TRBV30 and TRBJ1-1; maybe TRBD1 (6 bases). From germline, CDR1 is GTSNPN and CDR2 SVGIG (reference sequence). The CDR3 contains 12 residues. As DNA, the CDR3 is TGTGCCTGGATGGGGGGCCGTACTGAAGCTGTCTTT. This gives the protein CAWMGGRTEAVF.